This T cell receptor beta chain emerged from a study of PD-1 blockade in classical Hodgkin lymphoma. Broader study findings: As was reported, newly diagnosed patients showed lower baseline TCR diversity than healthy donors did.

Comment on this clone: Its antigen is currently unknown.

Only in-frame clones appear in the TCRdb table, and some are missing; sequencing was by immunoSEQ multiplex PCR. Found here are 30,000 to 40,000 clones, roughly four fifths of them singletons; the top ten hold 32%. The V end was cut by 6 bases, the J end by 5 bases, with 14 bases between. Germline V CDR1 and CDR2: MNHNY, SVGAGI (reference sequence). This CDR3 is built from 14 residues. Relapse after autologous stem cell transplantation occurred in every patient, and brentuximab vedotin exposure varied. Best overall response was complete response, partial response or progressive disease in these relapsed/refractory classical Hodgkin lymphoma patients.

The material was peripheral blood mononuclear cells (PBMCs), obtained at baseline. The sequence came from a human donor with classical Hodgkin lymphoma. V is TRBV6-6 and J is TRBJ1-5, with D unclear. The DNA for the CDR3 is TGTGCCAGCAGCCCTCTGACCCTCGATCAGCCCCAGCATTTT. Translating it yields CASSPLTLDQPQHF.